This T cell receptor beta chain was retrieved from a study of CD8+ T cells in alopecia areata. About the study: Tofacitinib administration to treated patients was oral, at 5 to 10 mg twice daily. Study-level findings and limits: Relative to mice, TCR sharing across patients was less clear, a difference possibly HLA-related.

Extracted from the samples, RNA was reverse transcribed into cDNA to serve as the sequencing template. Profiling relied on immunoSEQ multiplex PCR, and the TCRdb table lists in-frame clones only, not all of them. Found here are about 190,000 clones, 60% to 70% of them singletons; the top ten hold 0.65% to 0.7%. V lost 5 bases and J 3 bases, leaving 11 bases between the germline ends. Germline V gives CDR1 SEHNR, CDR2 FQNEAQ (reference sequence). The CDR3 totals 13 residues. As for treatment: oral pan-JAK inhibitor, 5-10 mg twice daily. As regards this clone: Its antigen is unidentified.

This receptor was taken from a human donor with alopecia areata. The chain is built from TRBV7-9 and TRBJ2-7; either TRBD1 or TRBD2 may supply D (5 bases each). The material was CD4+ T cells sorted from blood, obtained at week 4, from a patient treated with tofacitinib. The CDR3 sequence is CASSVGGVYEQYF. The CDR3, as DNA: TGTGCCAGCAGCGTTGGGGGAGTCTACGAGCAGTACTTC.